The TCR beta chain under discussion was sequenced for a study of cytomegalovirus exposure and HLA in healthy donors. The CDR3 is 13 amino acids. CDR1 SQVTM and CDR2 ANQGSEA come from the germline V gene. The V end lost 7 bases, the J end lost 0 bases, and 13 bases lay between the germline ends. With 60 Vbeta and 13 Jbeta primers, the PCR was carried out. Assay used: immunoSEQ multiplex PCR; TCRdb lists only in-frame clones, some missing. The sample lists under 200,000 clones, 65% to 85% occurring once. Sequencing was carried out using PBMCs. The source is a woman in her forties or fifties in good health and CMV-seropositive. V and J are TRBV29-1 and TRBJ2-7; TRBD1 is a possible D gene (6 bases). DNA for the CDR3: TGCAGCGCCCAGGGGATAAGCTCCTACGAGCAGTACTTC. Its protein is CSAQGISSYEQYF.